One and the same sample provided the 8 T cell receptor beta chains below, sequenced in a study of early T cells in non-severe SARS-CoV-2 infection. MiXCR, applied by TCRdb to the 5' RACE reads, yields one record per CDR3 protein. The table has roughly 66,000 distinct CDR3 sequences, approximately 8.3% seen once. Input material: whole blood. The receptors originated from an adult who was a healthcare worker with PCR-confirmed SARS-CoV-2 infection or an uninfected control (not recorded which).

The chain carries TRBV5-1 and TRBJ2-3, with D tentatively TRBD1 (5 bases). The germline gives CDR1 SGHRS, CDR2 YFSETQ. The CDR3 covers 14 residues. The germline V and J ends were trimmed by 1 base and 4 bases, with 10 bases remaining between them. The CDR3 DNA is TGCGCCAGCAGCTTGTCTCAGGGCCCAGATACGCAGTATTTT. The encoded protein is CASSLSQGPDTQYF.

This clonotype has ten or more counts. The J gene is TRBJ2-7, the V gene TRBV15; 11 bases fit TRBD1. CDR1 is LNHNV, CDR2 YYDKDF, per germline (reference sequence). Trimming cost V 0 bases and J 5 bases; bases outside gene matches: 9. This CDR3 spans 17 amino acids. The CDR3 DNA reads TGTGCCACCAGCAGAGATAAAGGACAGGGGGCTTCTAACGAGCAGTACTTC. Protein product: CATSRDKGQGASNEQYF.

This clonotype was counted many times. The CDR3 DNA is TGTGCCAGTAGATTCGGCGGAACCACAGATACGCAGTATTTT. It is translated as CASRFGGTTDTQYF. The rearrangement uses TRBV19 and TRBJ2-3; D is uncertain. The CDR3 covers 14 residues. In germline, CDR1 is LNHDA, CDR2 SQIVND (reference sequence). V was cut by 6 bases and J by 2 bases, with 12 bases left in between.

This clonotype was picked up many times. This chain uses TRBV5-5 with TRBJ1-6; 9 bases are a match to TRBD1. V was clipped by 4 bases and J by 7 bases; unmatched bases: 6. The CDR3 spans 15 residues. The germline V gene has CDR1 SGHKS and CDR2 YYEKEE (reference sequence). The CDR3 is CASSRDRGSNSPLHF. The CDR3 coding sequence is TGTGCCAGCAGCAGAGACAGGGGGAGCAATTCACCCCTCCACTTT.

The chain combines TRBV5-4 with TRBJ1-2, with TRBD1 as a possible D gene (6 bases). V lost 4 bases, J lost 5 bases, and 18 bases lay in between. CDR3 size: 15 residues. Germline V gene data show CDR1 as SGHNT and CDR2 as YYREEE (reference sequence). CDR3 protein: CASSLGLRGLYGYTF. The CDR3 bases are TGTGCCAGCAGCCTGGGCCTCAGGGGCCTTTATGGCTACACCTTC.

This chain uses TRBV20-1 with TRBJ2-7, with D perhaps matching TRBD2 (6 bases). The CDR3 covers 13 residues. Germline CDR1 DFQATT, CDR2 SNEGSKA (reference sequence). Trimming removed 3 bases at V and 2 bases at J, with 11 bases between. This CDR3 is CSARGGDAYEQYF. As DNA, the CDR3 is TGCAGTGCTAGGGGAGGCGATGCCTACGAGCAGTACTTC.

This clonotype was found once. A read error may explain this, as a much larger clone is one base away. The chain uses TRBV21-1 and TRBJ2-3; TRBD2, the D gene given by the table, was not confirmed from the DNA. TRBV21-1 is a recognized pseudogene. The length of the CDR3 is 14 residues. In nucleotides, the CDR3 is TGTGTCAGTCCTCTTAGCGGTTGCACAGATACGCAGTATTTT. Amino acid sequence: CVSPLSGCTDTQYF.

This clonotype was picked up many times. The CDR3 region is CSVGESGTEETQYF. DNA for the CDR3: TGCAGCGTTGGGGAGTCCGGGACGGAAGAGACCCAGTACTTC. The rearrangement links TRBV29-1 to TRBJ2-5; either TRBD1 or TRBD2 may fit D (5 bases each). V lost 4 bases and J lost 3, with 15 bases in between. Germline lookup yields CDR1 SQVTM and CDR2 ANQGSEA. CDR3 length: 14 amino acids.